This T cell receptor beta chain was obtained from a study of a mutant IDH1 vaccine in newly diagnosed glioma. Study information: Scheduled for weeks 1, 3, 5, 7, 11, 15, 19 and 23, eight vaccinations were given to patients. Sex distribution of treated patients was about 62% male and approximately 38% female; mean age was around 40 years. Findings and limits, study-wide: The occurrence of vaccine-induced immune responses was seen in around 94% of patients.

Measured with immunoSEQ multiplex PCR; TCRdb has only the in-frame clones, and not every one. The data hold some 130,000 clones, with about four fifths observed a single time. About this clone itself: Its antigen is not identified.

The time point was: week 11, during vaccination. Each dose delivered 300 ug of mutant IDH1 20-mer peptide subcutaneously with imiquimod. Trimming shortened V by 2 bases and J by 4 bases, and 15 bases separated the two germline ends. There are 16 residues in the CDR3. Germline lookup yields CDR1 LNHDA and CDR2 SQIVND (reference sequence). The material sequenced was PBMCs, taken from a glioma patient whose treatment included an IDH1 peptide vaccine. V is TRBV19 and J is TRBJ2-1; D is undetermined. The TCR originated in a man aged 40-50 years with glioma. CDR3 amino acids: CASSITLQTTYNEQFF. Here the CDR3 DNA reads TGTGCCAGTAGTATAACCTTACAGACAACTTACAATGAGCAGTTCTTC.